The 27 T cell receptor beta chains below come from one sample, sequenced in a study of CD8+CD57+ T cells in acquired aplastic anemia. TCR beta VDJ and CDR3 profiling used genomic DNA as template. TCRdb redid the calling of the reads with MiXCR, one entry per CDR3 protein. The sample lists 150,000 or so distinct CDR3 sequences; 47% were seen once. Selection for sequencing was limited to patients who had shown CD8+CD57+ cell expansion by flow cytometry. Specimen: sorted CD4+, CD8+, or CD8+CD57+ T cells (not recorded which) from PBMCs. The receptors stem from a human donor with aplastic anemia.

This clonotype was counted many times. The chain is built from TRBV20-1 and TRBJ2-3, with D maybe TRBD1 (5 bases). Trimming removed 6 bases from V and 1 base from J, with 20 bases in between. CDR3 length: 16 residues. Germline-derived CDR1 and CDR2 are DFQATT and SNEGSKA (reference sequence). CDR3: CSALQEKGPGTDTQYF. In nucleotides, the CDR3 is TGCAGTGCCCTTCAGGAGAAGGGGCCGGGCACAGATACGCAGTATTTT.

Ten or more counts support this clonotype. The chain links TRBV19 to TRBJ2-6, with D tentatively TRBD1 (5 bases). CDR1 is LNHDA and CDR2 is SQIVND in the germline V gene (reference sequence). Trimming took off 1 base at V and 3 bases at J, with 13 bases between the two ends. CDR3 length equals 17 residues. CDR3 amino acids: CASSIAYSRDGANVLTF. For the CDR3, the DNA is TGTGCCAGTAGTATAGCGTACTCCAGGGATGGGGCCAACGTCCTGACTTTC. Full variable domain (missing parts from reference TRBV19 and TRBJ2-6): DGGITQSPKYLFRKEGQNVTLSCEQNLNHDAMYWYRQDPGQGLRLIYYSQIVNDFQKGDIAEGYSVSREKKESFPLTVTSAQKNPTAFYLCASSIAYSRDGANVLTFGAGSRLTVL.

This clonotype came up many times. The rearrangement uses TRBV29-1 and TRBJ1-1; the D gene is possibly TRBD1 (5 bases). CDR1 is SQVTM, CDR2 ANQGSEA, per germline. The CDR3 runs to 13 residues. Trimming removed 8 bases from V and 5 bases from J, with 18 bases in between. The CDR3 DNA reads TGCAGCTTACATATGGGGGGATGGACTGAAGCTTTCTTT. As protein: CSLHMGGWTEAFF. Supplemented by reference TRBV29-1 and TRBJ1-1, the full variable domain reads SAVISQKPSRDICQRGTSLTIQCQVDSQVTMMFWYRQQPGQSLTLIATANQGSEATYESGFVIDKFPISRPNLTFSTLTVSNMSPEDSSIYLCSLHMGGWTEAFFGQGTRLTVV.

This sequence joins TRBV2 and TRBJ2-3; D is ambiguous. Trimming pared 3 bases from V and 1 base from J, leaving 8 bases between. The CDR3 extends over 14 amino acids. Germline V gives CDR1 SNHLY, CDR2 FYNNEI. CDR3 region: CASSEGAGTDTQYF. As DNA, the CDR3 is TGTGCCAGCAGTGAGGGCGCAGGCACAGATACGCAGTATTTT.

Turning to this clonotype: One base away lies a much larger clone, so this may be a sequencing read error. This chain connects TRBV6-1 to TRBJ1-6; D is perhaps TRBD1 (6 bases). Trimming shortened V by 6 bases and J by 0 bases, and 15 bases separated the two germline ends. CDR1 is MNHNS, CDR2 SASEGT, per germline. The CDR3 runs 17 residues. CDR3 DNA sequence: TGTGCCAGCAGCCGATGGGGACATAGCTCCTATAATTCACCCCTCCACTTT. Translating it yields CASSRWGHSSYNSPLHF.

The sample holds many counts of this clonotype. This CDR3 reads CASSVEQGTEAFF. DNA of the CDR3: TGTGCCAGCAGCGTAGAACAGGGCACTGAAGCTTTCTTT. This rearrangement joins TRBV9 to TRBJ1-1; tentatively, D is TRBD1 (6 bases). In germline, CDR1 is SGDLS, CDR2 YYNGEE. This CDR3 has 13 amino acids. Between the trimmed V and J ends, which lost 0 bases and 4 bases, there was a span of 7 bases.

Many counts were recorded for this clonotype. The rearrangement joins TRBV7-6 to TRBJ2-3; 7 bases align to TRBD1. The germline V gene encodes CDR1 SGHVS and CDR2 FNYEAQ. V lost 0 bases to trimming and J lost 1 base; unmatched junction nucleotides: 7. The CDR3 spans 17 residues. The CDR3 region is CASSLAPAGGGTDTQYF. The CDR3 DNA is TGTGCCAGCAGCTTAGCCCCGGCAGGGGGTGGCACAGATACGCAGTATTTT.

The chain couples TRBV2 to TRBJ1-6, with 7 bases aligning to TRBD1. Germline CDR1 and CDR2: SNHLY and FYNNEI. This CDR3 has 15 residues. With V trimmed by 1 base and J by 7 bases, 4 bases remained unmatched. The DNA for the CDR3 is TGTGCCAGCAGTGAAGAAGGACAGGTGAATTCACCCCTCCACTTT. This codes for CASSEEGQVNSPLHF.

The genes are TRBV11-2 and TRBJ2-3, with D perhaps TRBD2 (6 bases). In germline, CDR1 is SGHAT, CDR2 FQNNGV. Trimming stripped 2 bases from V and 4 bases from J, with 28 bases between. The CDR3 contains 20 residues. DNA of the CDR3: TGTGCCAGCAGCTTATATTCGAGGGTTAGCGGAAAAGGGGCCCCAGATACGCAGTATTTT. Its protein is CASSLYSRVSGKGAPDTQYF.

This clonotype was found many times. The chain couples TRBV7-3 to TRBJ1-1; D not resolved. Germline assignment: CDR1 SGHTA and CDR2 FQGTGA. V gave up 4 bases and J gave up 4 bases, with 10 bases separating them. This CDR3 region has 13 residues. The CDR3 bases are TGTGCCAGCAGCTCCAACATACTCACTGAAGCTTTCTTT. Protein sequence: CASSSNILTEAFF.

V usage is TRBV15 and J usage is TRBJ1-1; a possible D gene is TRBD1 (6 bases). Trimming stripped 7 bases from V and 1 base from J, with 19 bases between. This CDR3 has 16 residues. CDR1 and CDR2 (germline): LNHNV, YYDKDF (reference sequence). The CDR3 sequence: CATTGRRRGGNTEAFF. The CDR3 DNA follows: TGTGCCACCACCGGACGGCGCAGAGGGGGGAACACTGAAGCTTTCTTT.

The chain couples TRBV25-1 to TRBJ1-1; perhaps TRBD1 as D (6 bases). Germline V gives CDR1 MGHDK, CDR2 SYGVNS. There are 14 residues in the CDR3. Deletions cut 7 bases from V and 0 bases from J, with 12 bases between. CDR3 coding DNA: TGTGCCAGCATTCAGACAGGTTTGAACACTGAAGCTTTCTTT. Protein: CASIQTGLNTEAFF.

The chain carries TRBV19 and TRBJ2-7, with unresolved D. Trimming removed 0 bases from V and 3 bases from J, with 9 bases in between. Per germline, CDR1 LNHDA and CDR2 SQIVND (reference sequence). The CDR3 loop spans 14 amino acids. CDR3: CASSIDGEVYEQYF. The CDR3 bases are TGTGCCAGTAGTATAGATGGGGAAGTCTACGAGCAGTACTTC.

This clonotype appeared many times. The chain links TRBV5-1 to TRBJ1-3, with TRBD1 matching 8 bases. Trimming removed 4 bases from V and 4 bases from J; junction bases left unmatched: 10. The germline V gene has CDR1 SGHRS and CDR2 YFSETQ. CDR3 length: 16 amino acids. DNA of the CDR3: TGCGCCAGCAGCCCAGACAGGGGACAGGACGGAAACACCATATATTTT. Protein: CASSPDRGQDGNTIYF.

This clonotype was recorded many times. The chain is built from TRBV28 and TRBJ2-6, with TRBD2 as a possible D gene (6 bases). Germline loops: CDR1 MDHEN, CDR2 SYDVKM. The CDR3 is made up of 15 amino acids. V was trimmed by 3 bases and J by 2 bases, leaving 8 bases between them. The DNA for the CDR3 is TGTGCCAGCAGTTTCGGAGGGCCTGGGGCCAACGTCCTGACTTTC. It translates to CASSFGGPGANVLTF.

This clonotype was detected a few times. The chain links TRBV11-3 to TRBJ2-3, with TRBD1 matching 8 bases. The CDR3 is 15 amino acids. Germline assignment: CDR1 SGHNT and CDR2 YENEEA. V shed 4 bases and J 2 bases; nucleotides not matched to a gene: 5. CDR3 region: CASSYGTGITDTQYF. CDR3 nucleotides: TGTGCCAGCAGCTACGGGACAGGAATCACAGATACGCAGTATTTT.

This clonotype has ten or more counts. CDR3 sequence (DNA): TGTGCCAGCATCTTTGGACTAGCTCGCACAGATACGCAGTATTTT. Amino acid sequence: CASIFGLARTDTQYF. The genes are TRBV5-5 and TRBJ2-3, with 8 bases fitting TRBD2. Germline assignment: CDR1 SGHKS and CDR2 YYEKEE (reference sequence). This CDR3 contains 15 residues. V lost 6 bases, J lost 1 base, and 7 bases stayed unmatched. The variable domain in full, completed from reference TRBV5-5 and TRBJ2-3, reads DAGVTQSPTHLIKTRGQQVTLRCSPISGHKSVSWYQQVLGQGPQFIFQYYEKEERGRGNFPDRFSARQFPNYSSELNVNALLLGDSALYLCASIFGLARTDTQYFGPGTRLTVL.

In its sample, this clonotype was seen many times. V is TRBV14 and J is TRBJ2-4; TRBD2 matches 16 bases. Trimming removed 4 bases from V and 8 bases from J; junction bases left unmatched: 8. CDR1 and CDR2 (germline): SGHDN, FVKESK. This CDR3 region has 17 residues. The CDR3 region has the DNA TGTGCCAGCAGCCGAGGGACTAGCGGGAGGGCAATGGACATTCAGTACTTC. This translates into CASSRGTSGRAMDIQYF. The entire variable domain, with the rest obtained from reference TRBV14 and TRBJ2-4, is as follows: EAGVTQFPSHSVIEKGQTVTLRCDPISGHDNLYWYRRVMGKEIKFLLHFVKESKQDESGMPNNRFLAERTGGTYSTLKVQPAELEDSGVYFCASSRGTSGRAMDIQYFGAGTRLSVL.

In this sample, this clonotype turned up many times. This chain's CDR3 is CASSDRTSIYEQYF. The CDR3 bases are TGTGCCAGCAGCGACCGGACTAGTATCTACGAGCAGTACTTC. This chain connects TRBV11-2 to TRBJ2-7, with 7 bases fitting TRBD2. V lost 5 bases, J lost 3 bases, and 7 bases stayed unmatched. The CDR3 sequence is 14 residues long. In germline, CDR1 is SGHAT, CDR2 FQNNGV.

The gene calls are TRBV9 and TRBJ2-3; D is uncertain. There are 13 residues in the CDR3. Looked up from germline, CDR1 is SGDLS and CDR2 is YYNGEE. V lost 4 bases, J lost 4 bases, and 10 bases lay in between. The CDR3 spells CASSNLEADTQYF. For the CDR3, the DNA is TGTGCCAGCAGCAACCTAGAGGCAGATACGCAGTATTTT.

This clonotype was seen ten or more times. This chain connects TRBV20-1 to TRBJ1-1, with a tentative D call TRBD1 (5 bases). The CDR3 has 15 amino acids. Germline values: CDR1 DFQATT, CDR2 SNEGSKA (reference sequence). With 0 bases removed from V and 1 base from J, the gap between germline ends came to 12 bases. The CDR3 DNA follows: TGCAGTGCTAGAGATAATGGGGGGGGGAACACTGAAGCTTTCTTT. This encodes CSARDNGGGNTEAFF.

The chain carries TRBV10-2 and TRBJ1-5, with D possibly being TRBD1 (6 bases). Trimming removed 0 bases from V and 16 bases from J, with 22 bases in between. From germline, CDR1 is WSHSY and CDR2 SAAADI. CDR3 length equals 15 residues. The DNA for the CDR3 is TGCGCCAGCAGTGAGTCCGTAGGGGGGGGCCGACTAAAACATTTT. Its protein is CASSESVGGGRLKHF.

Ten or more counts support this clonotype. The chain couples TRBV12-5 to TRBJ2-5; tentatively, D is TRBD1 (6 bases). The ends were cut back, 1 base at V and 2 bases at J, with 8 bases in the middle. The CDR3 has 14 residues. Germline V lookup: CDR1 LGHNT, CDR2 FRNRAP. CDR3 coding DNA: TGTGCTAGTGGTTTGGGGACAGAGCAAGAGACCCAGTACTTC. Amino acid sequence: CASGLGTEQETQYF.

This clonotype has ten or more counts. CDR3 residues: CASSSEPGNSPLHF. The CDR3 DNA reads TGTGCCAGCAGCTCCGAGCCCGGGAACTCACCCCTCCACTTT. The chain is built from TRBV5-5 and TRBJ1-6, with no clear D. This CDR3 spans 14 amino acids. Trimming stripped 3 bases from V and 10 bases from J, with 14 bases between. Germline V gene data show CDR1 as SGHKS and CDR2 as YYEKEE (reference sequence).

V is TRBV19 and J is TRBJ1-2; D gene unclear. V was pared by 3 bases and J by 4 bases, with 6 bases between. Germline V gene data show CDR1 as LNHDA and CDR2 as SQIVND (reference sequence). The CDR3 sequence is 12 residues long. CDR3 nucleotides: TGTGCCAGTAGTATGGAGGCCTATGGCTACACCTTC. It specifies CASSMEAYGYTF.

The chain employs TRBV5-5 and TRBJ1-2; no clear D gene. The V gene's germline CDR1 is SGHKS and CDR2 YYEKEE (reference sequence). Trimming removed 4 bases from V and 3 bases from J, with 7 bases in between. The CDR3 has 12 residues. The CDR3 here is CASSPSYYGYTF. The CDR3 DNA is TGTGCCAGCAGCCCTTCATACTATGGCTACACCTTC.

CDR3 sequence: CSAHDLVTGVTEAFF. The CDR3 region has the DNA TGCAGTGCCCATGACCTTGTGACAGGGGTGACTGAAGCTTTCTTT. J is TRBJ1-1 and V is TRBV20-1, with 8 bases identical to TRBD1. V was pared by 6 bases and J by 5 bases, with 14 bases of the junction left unmatched. This CDR3 is built from 15 residues. Germline lookup yields CDR1 DFQATT and CDR2 SNEGSKA (reference sequence).